Below, one T cell receptor (beta chain) is given with its context. The data derive from a study of T cell changes during pregnancy in multiple sclerosis. Method: immunoSEQ multiplex PCR; TCRdb's copy keeps in-frame clones and lacks some. Of more than 90,000 clones listed, 92% are singletons. The CDR3 is made up of 14 amino acids. Germline lookup yields CDR1 SQVTM and CDR2 ANQGSEA. J gave up 6 bases and V 7 bases, and 12 bases lay outside the gene matches. This chain links TRBV29-1 with TRBJ1-5, with 7 positions matching TRBD1. The sequence was collected from a female donor with multiple sclerosis, enrolled in a pregnancy study. Sequences were derived from peripheral blood, sampled in the first trimester of pregnancy. The CDR3 loop is CSAAFSGGSQPQHF. CDR3 coding DNA: TGCAGCGCCGCCTTTTCAGGGGGGAGTCAGCCCCAGCATTTT.